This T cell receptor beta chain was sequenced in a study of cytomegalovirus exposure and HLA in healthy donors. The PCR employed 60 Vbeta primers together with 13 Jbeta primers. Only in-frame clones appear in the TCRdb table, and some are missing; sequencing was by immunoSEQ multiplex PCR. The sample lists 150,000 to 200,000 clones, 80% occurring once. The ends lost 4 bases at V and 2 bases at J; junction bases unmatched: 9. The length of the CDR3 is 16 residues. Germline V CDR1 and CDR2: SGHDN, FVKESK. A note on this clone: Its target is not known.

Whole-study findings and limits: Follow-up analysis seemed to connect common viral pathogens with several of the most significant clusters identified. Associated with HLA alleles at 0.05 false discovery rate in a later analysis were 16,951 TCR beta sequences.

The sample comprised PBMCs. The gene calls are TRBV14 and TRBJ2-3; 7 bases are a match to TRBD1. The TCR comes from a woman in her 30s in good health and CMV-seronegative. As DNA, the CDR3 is TGTGCCAGCAGCCGCCCCACGGACAGGAACACAGATACGCAGTATTTT. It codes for CASSRPTDRNTDTQYF.